Following are 22 T cell receptor beta chains from one sample sequenced in a study of T cell responses to AZD1222 COVID-19 vaccine. Only in-frame clones appear in the TCRdb table, and some are missing; sequencing was by immunoSEQ multiplex PCR. The table shows about 88,000 clones, with 70% to 90% occurring only once. This sample comprised peripheral blood, obtained 28 days after the second AZD1222 dose. Receptors originate from an adult who received the AZD1222 COVID-19 vaccine.

This chain links TRBV29-1 with TRBJ2-1, with D unresolved. From germline, CDR1 is SQVTM and CDR2 ANQGSEA. The V end was cut by 7 bases, the J end by 1 base, with 14 bases between. CDR3 length equals 14 residues. CDR3 loop: CSAAPLDSYNEQFF. The DNA for the CDR3 is TGCAGCGCCGCTCCCCTGGATTCCTACAATGAGCAGTTCTTC.

The V call is TRBV19, the J call TRBJ1-5; 7 positions agree with TRBD1. The CDR3 loop spans 14 amino acids. Germline values: CDR1 LNHDA, CDR2 SQIVND (reference sequence). V was pared by 6 bases and J by 2 bases, with 4 bases of the junction left unmatched. Written as DNA, the CDR3 is TGTGCCAGTAGCACCACAGGGGGCAATCAGCCCCAGCATTTT. Its translation is CASSTTGGNQPQHF.

This chain links TRBV7-9 with TRBJ1-3; 8 nucleotides align to TRBD1. The V and J ends lost 4 bases and 3 bases, in that order; junction bases with no gene match: 5. This CDR3 spans 15 amino acids. Per the germline V gene, CDR1 is SEHNR and CDR2 is FQNEAQ (reference sequence). The CDR3 DNA reads as TGTGCCAGCAGCTCTACAGGGGGTGGTGGAAACACCATATATTTT. It translates to CASSSTGGGGNTIYF. Drawing the rest from reference TRBV7-9 and TRBJ1-3, the complete variable domain is DTGVSQNPRHKITKRGQNVTFRCDPISEHNRLYWYRQTLGQGPEFLTYFQNEAQLEKSRLLSDRFSAERPKGSFSTLEIQRTEQGDSAMYLCASSSTGGGGNTIYFGEGSWLTVV.

The rearrangement uses TRBV30 and TRBJ1-5, with TRBD1 matching 7 bases. Germline V CDR1 and CDR2: GTSNPN, SVGIG (reference sequence). This CDR3 has 14 amino acids. V was clipped by 1 base and J by 3 bases; unmatched bases: 3. The CDR3 nucleotides read TGTGCCTGGAGTGCGGGACAGCTCAATCAGCCCCAGCATTTT. Translating gives CAWSAGQLNQPQHF. Full variable domain (outside the CDR3, taken from reference TRBV30 and TRBJ1-5): SQTIHQWPATLVQPVGSPLSLECTVEGTSNPNLYWYRQAAGRGLQLLFYSVGIGQISSEVPQNLSASRPQDRQFILSSKKLLLSDSGFYLCAWSAGQLNQPQHFGDGTRLSIL.

This chain joins TRBV5-3 and TRBJ1-1, with D possibly TRBD1 on 5 matching bases. TRBV5-3 falls under the ORF class, with uncertain function. V was clipped by 2 bases and J by 1 base, with 12 bases between them. The CDR3 contains 15 residues. The CDR3 nucleotides read TGTGCCAGAAGCTTATCGGGGCGAGCGAACACTGAAGCTTTCTTT. This translates into CARSLSGRANTEAFF.

The chain joins TRBV19 to TRBJ1-2; D might be TRBD1 (5 bases). The ends were cut back, 4 bases at V and 0 bases at J, with 12 bases in the middle. CDR3 size: 15 residues. Germline V gene lookup returns CDR1 LNHDA and CDR2 SQIVND (reference sequence). This CDR3 is CASSTPTETNYGYTF. The CDR3, as DNA: TGTGCCAGTAGTACCCCGACAGAAACTAACTATGGCTACACCTTC. The variable domain in full, with the rest retrieved from reference TRBV19 and TRBJ1-2, is DGGITQSPKYLFRKEGQNVTLSCEQNLNHDAMYWYRQDPGQGLRLIYYSQIVNDFQKGDIAEGYSVSREKKESFPLTVTSAQKNPTAFYLCASSTPTETNYGYTFGSGTRLTVV.

The chain has TRBV10-2 and TRBJ1-5, with a possible D match to TRBD1 (5 bases). This CDR3 contains 13 residues. V lost 2 bases to trimming and J lost 6 bases, with 8 bases between them. The V gene's germline CDR1 is WSHSY and CDR2 SAAADI. CDR3 DNA sequence: TGCGCCAGCAGTGAGCAGAGGGGTCAGCCCCAGCATTTT. It codes for CASSEQRGQPQHF.

The J gene is TRBJ1-4, the V gene TRBV7-9, with D unresolved. Trimming took 6 bases from V and 0 from J, leaving 14 bases between them. The CDR3 length is 16 residues. Germline V gene sequence: CDR1 SEHNR, CDR2 FQNEAQ (reference sequence). The DNA of the CDR3 is TGTGCCAGCAGTCCCATGGGCCCAACAACTAATGAAAAACTGTTTTTT. It is translated as CASSPMGPTTNEKLFF.

This clone was recorded a few times. The rearrangement joins TRBV3-1 (or the pseudogene TRBV3-2) to TRBJ2-2; D may be TRBD2 (5 bases). The V end lost 3 bases, the J end lost 0 bases, and 17 bases lay between the germline ends. Germline V gene lookup returns CDR1 LGHDT and CDR2 YNNKEL (reference sequence). The CDR3 contains 18 residues. CDR3 amino acids: CASSQLIRGRTNTGELFF. DNA of the CDR3: TGTGCCAGCAGCCAGTTAATTCGGGGAAGAACGAACACCGGGGAGCTGTTTTTT.

This chain links TRBV6-5 with TRBJ2-4; TRBD2 matches at 7 bases. J was trimmed by 15 bases and V by 7 bases; bases with no gene match: 12. The germline CDR1 and CDR2 sequences are MNHEY and SVGAGI. The CDR3 is 12 residues long. The CDR3 coding sequence is TGTGCCAGCACCAAAGGCGGGGGATTTGGGTACTTC. Protein sequence: CASTKGGGFGYF.

The V and J genes are TRBV6-5 and TRBJ1-1; 8 bases map to TRBD1. V trimming: 2 bases; J trimming: 4 bases; junction bases outside the gene matches: 6. In germline, CDR1 is MNHEY, CDR2 SVGAGI. The CDR3 is made up of 15 amino acids. CDR3 residues: CASSYAAQGATEAFF. The CDR3 bases are TGTGCCAGCAGTTACGCCGCCCAGGGGGCCACTGAAGCTTTCTTT.

This rearrangement joins TRBV5-1 to TRBJ1-2; D gene ambiguous. Germline-derived CDR1 and CDR2 are SGHRS and YFSETQ. Deletions cut 0 bases from V and 4 bases from J, with 7 bases between. This CDR3 has 13 residues. CDR3 residues: CASSLEAGYGYTF. In DNA form, the CDR3 reads TGCGCCAGCAGCTTGGAGGCGGGCTATGGCTACACCTTC. The full variable domain, its missing parts supplied by reference TRBV5-1 and TRBJ1-2, is KAGVTQTPRYLIKTRGQQVTLSCSPISGHRSVSWYQQTPGQGLQFLFEYFSETQRNKGNFPGRFSGRQFSNSRSEMNVSTLELGDSALYLCASSLEAGYGYTFGSGTRLTVV.

This clone was seen once. CDR3 nucleotides: TGTGCCAGCAGTTACAACAGCGGGGGAGTGTACTTC. This encodes CASSYNSGGVYF. This chain connects TRBV6-6 to TRBJ2-7; 8 bases are a match to TRBD2. The CDR3 extends over 12 amino acids. The V and J ends lost 2 bases and 12 bases, in that order; junction bases with no gene match: 6. The germline V gene encodes CDR1 MNHNY and CDR2 SVGAGI (reference sequence).

This clone has just one count. The CDR3 region has the DNA TGTGCCAGCAGTTACTCGGGGGCCGCCTACGAGCAGTACTTC. It translates to CASSYSGAAYEQYF. The chain has TRBV6-5 and TRBJ2-7; D may be TRBD1 (6 bases). This CDR3 is built from 14 residues. Trimming removed 0 bases at V and 2 bases at J, with 8 bases between. Germline-derived CDR1 and CDR2 are MNHEY and SVGAGI.

The chain carries TRBV29-1 and TRBJ1-2; D gene uncertain. The length of the CDR3 is 13 residues. Germline V CDR1 and CDR2: SQVTM, ANQGSEA. Between the trimmed V and J ends, which lost 4 bases and 4 bases, there was a span of 13 bases. The CDR3 DNA reads as TGCAGCGTTGCTCAACAGACCACCTATGGCTACACCTTC. Translated, it gives CSVAQQTTYGYTF.

The CDR3 DNA is TGTGCCAGCACCCCCTTGGGGACAGGGAGGACAGATACGCAGTATTTT. This sequence encodes CASTPLGTGRTDTQYF. V is TRBV2 and J is TRBJ2-3, with 9 bases lining up with TRBD1. In germline, CDR1 is SNHLY, CDR2 FYNNEI. This CDR3 region has 16 residues. With 7 bases clipped from V and 3 bases from J, the junction kept 11 bases outside the gene matches. The full variable domain, in which reference TRBV2 and TRBJ2-3 provide the parts outside the CDR3, is EPEVTQTPSHQVTQMGQEVILRCVPISNHLYFYWYRQILGQKVEFLVSFYNNEISEKSEIFDDQFSVERPDGSNFTLKIRSTKLEDSAMYFCASTPLGTGRTDTQYFGPGTRLTVL.

The V gene is TRBV5-1, the J gene TRBJ1-4; D is ambiguous. CDR1 SGHRS and CDR2 YFSETQ come from the germline V gene. Trimming removed 3 bases from V and 8 bases from J, with 14 bases in between. The CDR3 sequence is 14 residues long. CDR3 coding DNA: TGCGCCAGCAGCTCCCAGGTCGGTAGCGAAAAACTGTTTTTT. This encodes CASSSQVGSEKLFF.

The chain has TRBV18 and TRBJ1-2, with a possible D match to TRBD1 (5 bases). The CDR3 has 13 amino acids. The germline V gene encodes CDR1 KGHSH and CDR2 LQKENI. Trimming took off 2 bases at V and 8 bases at J, with 12 bases between the two ends. CDR3 bases: TGTGCCAGCTCACCATTGTCAGAGGGGGGCTACACCTTC. This translates into CASSPLSEGGYTF.

The chain joins TRBV6-6 to TRBJ1-1, with D perhaps TRBD1 (6 bases). The germline V gene encodes CDR1 MNHNY and CDR2 SVGAGI (reference sequence). V lost 5 bases and J lost 5, with 15 bases in between. The CDR3 is 14 residues long. CDR3 sequence: CASSVQGLRTEAFF. DNA of the CDR3: TGTGCCAGCAGTGTGCAGGGGCTGCGTACTGAAGCTTTCTTT.

The rearrangement joins TRBV2 to TRBJ1-6; D not resolved. The CDR3 spans 14 residues. Germline CDR1 reads SNHLY; CDR2 reads FYNNEI. Trimming shortened V by 7 bases and J by 7 bases, and 14 bases separated the two germline ends. The CDR3, as DNA: TGTGCCAGCAAATTGGGGTATCAAAATTCACCCCTCCACTTT. This gives the protein CASKLGYQNSPLHF.

This clone is a singleton in its sample. The chain has TRBV27 and TRBJ2-2; no clear D gene. This CDR3 comprises 15 residues. Germline assignment: CDR1 MNHEY and CDR2 SMNVEV (reference sequence). Trimming took off 0 bases at V and 7 bases at J, with 12 bases between the two ends. The CDR3 DNA is TGTGCCAGCAGTTTATCGGGTAGGGCAGGCGGGGAGCTGTTTTTT. The encoded protein is CASSLSGRAGGELFF.

The chain joins TRBV18 to TRBJ2-1, with 8 nucleotides matching TRBD1. V was clipped by 7 bases and J by 7 bases; unmatched bases: 6. The germline gives CDR1 KGHSH, CDR2 LQKENI. This CDR3 spans 13 amino acids. CDR3 sequence (DNA): TGTGCCAGCTTACCTACAGGGGGAAATGAGCAGTTCTTC. Protein product: CASLPTGGNEQFF.